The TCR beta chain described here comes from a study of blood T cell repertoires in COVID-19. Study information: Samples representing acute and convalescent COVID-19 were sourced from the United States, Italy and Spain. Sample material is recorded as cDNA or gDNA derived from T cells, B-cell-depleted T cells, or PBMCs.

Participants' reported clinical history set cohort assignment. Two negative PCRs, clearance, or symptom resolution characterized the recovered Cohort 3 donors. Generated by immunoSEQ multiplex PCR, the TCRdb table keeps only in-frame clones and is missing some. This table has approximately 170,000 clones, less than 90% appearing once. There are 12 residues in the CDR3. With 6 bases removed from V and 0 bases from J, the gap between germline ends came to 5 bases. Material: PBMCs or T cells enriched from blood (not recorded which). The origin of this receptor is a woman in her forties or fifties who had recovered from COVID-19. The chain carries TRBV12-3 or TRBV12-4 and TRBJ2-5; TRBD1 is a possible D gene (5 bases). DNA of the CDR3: TGTGCCAGCAGAGGGGACCAAGAGACCCAGTACTTC. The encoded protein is CASRGDQETQYF.